This T cell receptor beta chain was recorded in a study of T cells in Graves' hyperthyroidism and ophthalmopathy. Study-wide results and caveats: In the blood, most expanded thyroid clonotypes above 0.001 appeared as well.

This clonotype was detected ten times or more. Its target is not known. With duration under 3 months, ophthalmopathy was active: Clinical Activity Score at least 3, NOSPECS at least 4. Exclusion of a patient resulted from uncontrolled infection, other autoimmune disease, pregnancy or lactation. The source material, RNA transcripts, was used to amplify TCR beta CDR3 regions. HTBI primers drove first-round RT-PCR of the TCR CDR3. TCRdb fed the multiplex PCR reads into MiXCR, producing one record per CDR3 protein. Of about 370,000 distinct CDR3 sequences in the sample, 13% to 15% are singletons; the top ten hold roughly 19%. The CDR3 has 15 amino acids. V lost 1 base and J lost 4, with 11 bases in between.

The chain recombines TRBV12-3 or TRBV12-4 with TRBJ1-5; possible D gene TRBD1, 6 bases. Sequencing used blood. The sequence was collected from a woman aged 55-75 years with Graves' ophthalmopathy. CDR3 in amino acids: CASSLGTVHNQPQHF. The DNA for the CDR3 is TGTGCCAGCAGTTTAGGGACAGTACATAATCAGCCCCAGCATTTT.